The sequence of this T cell receptor beta chain was determined in a study of blood T cells in healthy people across ages. This clonotype was observed a handful of times. V shed 5 bases and J shed 5 bases, with 18 bases lying between them. The CDR3 length is 15 residues. In germline, CDR1 is MGHRA, CDR2 YSYEKL. Through a sample-barcoded 5' primer and a J-beta primer mix, a second PCR was run for roughly 7 to 12 cycles. Every sample returned 2.5 million or more CDR3-containing paired-end reads. TCRdb analysed the 5' RACE reads with MiXCR anew, one entry per CDR3 protein. Of some 930,000 distinct CDR3 sequences listed, under 35% are singletons. Isolated per sample were at least 7 million PBMCs. This same sample was also part of a study on T cells of mothers and their children. From that report: All donors were healthy and Caucasian; they were a few mothers and their six children. Each mother gave over 9 million TCR beta CDR3 reads; each child, roughly 3 million.

This TCR was sampled from a woman aged 40 to 50 in good health. J is TRBJ2-5 and V is TRBV4-1, with D possibly being TRBD1 (6 bases). Source material: blood. Here the CDR3 DNA reads TGCGCCAGCAGCTACACACAGGGACACAGTGAGACCCAGTACTTC. Residues: CASSYTQGHSETQYF.